The entry that follows covers one T cell receptor (beta chain) sequence. The antigen this receptor binds is unknown. No qualities accompany the bases; no much larger clone lies one base away. The time point label for this specimen denotes: pretreatment peripheral blood. A total of 25 to 30 patients with locally advanced or metastatic urothelial carcinoma, treated at Memorial Sloan Kettering on a trial protocol, made up the cohort. Peripheral blood mononuclear cells were collected pretreatment and during treatment, with between 1 and 8 total time points per patient. The Qiagen DNeasy Blood extraction kit was used to purify genomic DNA from total PBMCs and tumor samples. PBMCs were collected pretreatment and during treatment, and were isolated and stored as previously described. This entry comes from a study of PD-L1 blockade in urothelial cancer (dated by TCRdb to between 2016 and 2019). In the study overall: Every patient began therapy in 2014 and was given atezolizumab 1,200 mg intravenously every 3 weeks. Blood samples gave median yields of about 140,000 T cells and some 84,000 unique TCRs, along with a median clonality of 0.080. The study, an exploratory multi-omic analysis, examined somatic, immune and clinical correlates of response to PD-L1 blockade with atezolizumab in urothelial cancer. Pretreatment tumor samples, along with matched peripheral blood collected serially before and after atezolizumab treatment, underwent TCR sequencing. Durable clinical benefit was defined as progression-free survival longer than 6 months, and TCR features were also tested against progression-free and overall survival. Some ten patients reached durable clinical benefit, while 20 patients did not. In the same patients who had TCR sequencing, pretreatment tumors also underwent whole exome sequencing and RNA sequencing. Twenty-five of 29 patients were identified as males with urothelial cancer of bladder origin, and a prior smoking history was reported by 18 of 29 patients. Blood samples were analyzed at 3 weeks after treatment start (second dose) and at 6 weeks after treatment start. Patients had an ECOG performance status of 0 or 1 and had received between 0 and 3 prior chemotherapy regimens. Some 29 patients had pretreatment blood TCR-seq, some 24 had at least one posttreatment blood collection, and some 24 had tumor TCR-seq. General study outcomes and caveats: Because the sample size was small (n ≈ 31) and many exploratory analyses were performed, the results are intended to be hypothesis-generating. Greater expansion of tumor-associated TCR clones in peripheral blood 3 weeks after the start of treatment was observed in patients with durable benefit (n of about 21, p = 0.022). Improved progression-free and overall survival was associated with having pretreatment peripheral blood TCR clonality below the median.

The V end gives up 1 base and the J end 5 bases, leaving 7 bases in the junction not matched to a gene. Taken from the germline V gene, the CDR1 and CDR2 loops are SGHAT and FQNNGV. The CDR3 holds 16 amino acids from the cysteine to the phenylalanine. Only the CDR3 region is kept as DNA, spanning 48 bases read in frame from base 1. To estimate absolute template abundance from read counts, synthetic TCR analog templates were spiked into each PCR. TCRbeta CDR3 regions were amplified from genomic DNA with bias-controlled V and J gene primers using the immunoSEQ assay. Rearranged TCRbeta segments were sequenced at approximately 20X coverage. As for how the authors treated the data: Clustering was used to correct sequencing errors, and CDR3s were annotated against IMGT so that V, D and J genes could be assigned. Out-of-frame and stop-codon sequences were excluded, and only productive TCRbeta rearrangements were used in downstream analyses. Clonality was calculated as one minus the Shannon entropy normalized by the log of the number of unique productive sequences. Fisher's exact test with Benjamini-Hochberg correction, using a cutoff of adjusted p below 0.01, was how clones that differed between time points or between blood and tumor were identified. Drawn from immuneACCESS, this table holds only the in-frame rearrangements with V and J called that TCRdb kept. Clones are partly lost; checked studies trace under half to an unresolved V gene and leave the rest unexplained. The D gene and trimming were derived from the DNA, and the V and J assignments and clone size from that table. Counted in this sample were about 72,000 clones; around 86% of them appeared once. The ten largest clones capture under 15% of the sample.

This TCR was recovered from a man in his sixties with urothelial cancer. The sequenced sample was PBMCs, obtained around atezolizumab (anti-PD-L1) treatment. The chain links TRBV11-2 with TRBJ2-3; the junction holds 9 bases that match TRBD2. The DNA sequence reads TGTGCCAGCAGCTTAGGAGGCGGGGGGGCTGGAGATACGCAGTATTTT. This yields the protein CASSLGGGGAGDTQYF.